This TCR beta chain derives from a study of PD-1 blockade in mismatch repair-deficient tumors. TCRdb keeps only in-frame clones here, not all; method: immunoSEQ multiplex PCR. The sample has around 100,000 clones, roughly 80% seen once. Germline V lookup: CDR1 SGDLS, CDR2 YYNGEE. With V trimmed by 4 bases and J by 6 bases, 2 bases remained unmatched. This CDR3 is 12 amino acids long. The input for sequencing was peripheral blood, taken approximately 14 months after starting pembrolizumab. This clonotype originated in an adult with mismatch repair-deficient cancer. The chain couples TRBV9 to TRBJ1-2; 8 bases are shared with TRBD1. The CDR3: CASSSGGDGYTF. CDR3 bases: TGTGCCAGCAGCTCAGGGGGCGATGGCTACACCTTC. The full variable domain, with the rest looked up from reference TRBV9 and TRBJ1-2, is DSGVTQTPKHLITATGQRVTLRCSPRSGDLSVYWYQQSLDQGLQFLIQYYNGEERAKGNILERFSAQQFPDLHSELNLSSLELGDSALYFCASSSGGDGYTFGSGTRLTVV.